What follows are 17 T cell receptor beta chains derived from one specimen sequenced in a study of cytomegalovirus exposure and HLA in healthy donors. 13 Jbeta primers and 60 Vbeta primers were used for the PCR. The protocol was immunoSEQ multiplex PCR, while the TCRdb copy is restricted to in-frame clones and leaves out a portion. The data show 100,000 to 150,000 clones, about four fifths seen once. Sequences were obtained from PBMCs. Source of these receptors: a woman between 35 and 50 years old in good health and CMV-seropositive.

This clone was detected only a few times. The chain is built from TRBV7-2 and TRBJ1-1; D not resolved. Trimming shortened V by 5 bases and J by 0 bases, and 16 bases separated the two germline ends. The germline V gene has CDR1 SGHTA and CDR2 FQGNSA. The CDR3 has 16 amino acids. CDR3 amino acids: CASSPFSMGVNTEAFF. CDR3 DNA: TGTGCCAGCAGCCCTTTTAGTATGGGAGTGAACACTGAAGCTTTCTTT.

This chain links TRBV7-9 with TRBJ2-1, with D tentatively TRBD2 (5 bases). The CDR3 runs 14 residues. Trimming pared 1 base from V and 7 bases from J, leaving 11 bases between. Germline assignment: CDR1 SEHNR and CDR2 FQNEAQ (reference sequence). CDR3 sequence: CASSLGTYGNEQFF. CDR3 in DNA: TGTGCCAGCAGCTTAGGGACTTATGGGAATGAGCAGTTCTTC.

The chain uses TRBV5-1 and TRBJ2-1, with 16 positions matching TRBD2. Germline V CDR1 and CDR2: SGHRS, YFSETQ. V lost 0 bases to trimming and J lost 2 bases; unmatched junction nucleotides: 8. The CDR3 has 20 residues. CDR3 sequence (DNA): TGCGCCAGCAGCTTGGATCCGGGACTAGCGGGAGGGCCTCCCTACAATGAGCAGTTCTTC. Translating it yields CASSLDPGLAGGPPYNEQFF.

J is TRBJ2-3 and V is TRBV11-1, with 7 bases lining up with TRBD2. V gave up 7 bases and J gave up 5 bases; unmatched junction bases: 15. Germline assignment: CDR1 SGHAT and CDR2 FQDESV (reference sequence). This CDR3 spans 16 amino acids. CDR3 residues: CASTPGAGALGDTQYF. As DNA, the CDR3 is TGTGCCAGCACCCCTGGGGCGGGAGCACTAGGAGATACGCAGTATTTT.

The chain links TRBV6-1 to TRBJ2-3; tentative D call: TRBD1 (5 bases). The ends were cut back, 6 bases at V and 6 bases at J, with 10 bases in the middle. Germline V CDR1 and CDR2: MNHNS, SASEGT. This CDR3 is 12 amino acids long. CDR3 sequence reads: CASRPRQDTQYF. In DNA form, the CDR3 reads TGTGCCAGCAGACCTAGACAGGATACGCAGTATTTT.

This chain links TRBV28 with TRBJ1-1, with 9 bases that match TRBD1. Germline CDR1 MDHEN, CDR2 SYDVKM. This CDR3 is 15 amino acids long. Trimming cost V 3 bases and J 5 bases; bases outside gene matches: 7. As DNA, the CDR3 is TGTGCCAGCAGTTTTTCGGGACAGGGCGTAACTGAAGCTTTCTTT. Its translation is CASSFSGQGVTEAFF.

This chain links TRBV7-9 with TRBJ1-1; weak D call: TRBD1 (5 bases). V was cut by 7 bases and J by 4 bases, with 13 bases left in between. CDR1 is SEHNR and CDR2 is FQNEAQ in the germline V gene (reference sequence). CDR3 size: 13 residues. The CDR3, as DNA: TGTGCCAGCAACCACGAGGGACTCACTGAAGCTTTCTTT. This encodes CASNHEGLTEAFF.

CDR3 DNA sequence: TGCGCCAGCAGTAGTGGAGCGCCCACGAACACCGGGGAGCTGTTTTTT. Protein: CASSSGAPTNTGELFF. The gene calls are TRBV10-2 and TRBJ2-2; D ambiguous. The V gene lost 5 bases and the J gene lost 0 bases, with 13 bases spanning the gap. The germline CDR1 and CDR2 sequences are WSHSY and SAAADI. The CDR3 totals 16 residues.

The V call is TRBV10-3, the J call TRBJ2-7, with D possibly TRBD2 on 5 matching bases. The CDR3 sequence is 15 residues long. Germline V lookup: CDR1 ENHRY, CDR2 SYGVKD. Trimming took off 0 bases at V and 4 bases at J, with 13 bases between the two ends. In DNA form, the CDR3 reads TGTGCCATCAGTGAGTCGATTATAACGGGGTACGAGCAGTACTTC. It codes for CAISESIITGYEQYF.

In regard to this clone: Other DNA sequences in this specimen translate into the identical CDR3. In nucleotides, the CDR3 is TGTGCCAGCAGCCGGGACTCCTATGGCTACACCTTC. Residues: CASSRDSYGYTF. V gene TRBV7-9 combines with J gene TRBJ1-2; D perhaps matches TRBD1 (5 bases). V was trimmed by 5 bases and J by 4 bases, leaving 8 bases between them. Germline loops: CDR1 SEHNR, CDR2 FQNEAQ (reference sequence). The CDR3 totals 12 residues.

In nucleotides, the CDR3 is TGTGCCAGTAGTATAGGCGGGACGCAGAACTATGGCTACACCTTC. This encodes CASSIGGTQNYGYTF. This sequence joins TRBV19 and TRBJ1-2; D might be TRBD1 (5 bases). Germline CDR1 and CDR2: LNHDA and SQIVND (reference sequence). CDR3 size: 15 residues. Trimming pared 1 base from V and 2 bases from J, leaving 11 bases between.

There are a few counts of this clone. The CDR3 here is CSVKGGTHYGYTF. DNA for the CDR3: TGCAGCGTTAAGGGGGGGACCCACTATGGCTACACCTTC. This chain uses TRBV29-1 with TRBJ1-2; the D gene is possibly TRBD1 (6 bases). Trimming took off 5 bases at V and 3 bases at J, with 13 bases between the two ends. Looked up from germline, CDR1 is SQVTM and CDR2 is ANQGSEA. The CDR3 covers 13 residues.

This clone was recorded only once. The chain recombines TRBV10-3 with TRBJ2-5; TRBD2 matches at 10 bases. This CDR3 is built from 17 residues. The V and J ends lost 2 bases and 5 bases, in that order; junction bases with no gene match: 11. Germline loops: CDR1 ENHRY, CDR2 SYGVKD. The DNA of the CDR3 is TGTGCCATCAGTGAGCCCCGGGGGGCTAGCGGGAGTGAGACCCAGTACTTC. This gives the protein CAISEPRGASGSETQYF.

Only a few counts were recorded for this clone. The CDR3 protein is CASSLGAGSKNNEQFF. CDR3 nucleotides: TGTGCCAGCAGCTTAGGGGCCGGGTCGAAGAACAATGAGCAGTTCTTC. The chain has TRBV7-3 and TRBJ2-1; tentative D call: TRBD1 (5 bases). The germline V and J ends were trimmed by 2 bases and 5 bases, with 16 bases remaining between them. Germline CDR1 and CDR2: SGHTA and FQGTGA. The CDR3 contains 16 residues.

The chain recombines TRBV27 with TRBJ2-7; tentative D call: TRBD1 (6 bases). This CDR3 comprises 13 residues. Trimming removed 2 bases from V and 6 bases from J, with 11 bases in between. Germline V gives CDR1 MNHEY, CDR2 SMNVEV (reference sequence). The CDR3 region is CASSLTPRGEQYF. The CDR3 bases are TGTGCCAGCAGTTTAACCCCCAGGGGCGAGCAGTACTTC.

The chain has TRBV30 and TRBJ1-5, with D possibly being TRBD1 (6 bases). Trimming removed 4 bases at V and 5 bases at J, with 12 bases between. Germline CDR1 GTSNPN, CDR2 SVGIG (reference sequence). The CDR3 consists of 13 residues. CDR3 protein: CAWNTGIYQPQHF. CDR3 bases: TGTGCCTGGAACACAGGGATTTATCAGCCCCAGCATTTT. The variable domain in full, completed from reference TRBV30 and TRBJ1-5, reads SQTIHQWPATLVQPVGSPLSLECTVEGTSNPNLYWYRQAAGRGLQLLFYSVGIGQISSEVPQNLSASRPQDRQFILSSKKLLLSDSGFYLCAWNTGIYQPQHFGDGTRLSIL.

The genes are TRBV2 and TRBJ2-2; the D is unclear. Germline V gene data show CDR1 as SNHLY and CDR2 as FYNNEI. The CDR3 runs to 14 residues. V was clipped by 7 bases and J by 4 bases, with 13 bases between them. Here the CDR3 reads CASIKDGGTGELFF. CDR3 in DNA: TGTGCCAGCATTAAGGATGGCGGCACCGGGGAGCTGTTTTTT.